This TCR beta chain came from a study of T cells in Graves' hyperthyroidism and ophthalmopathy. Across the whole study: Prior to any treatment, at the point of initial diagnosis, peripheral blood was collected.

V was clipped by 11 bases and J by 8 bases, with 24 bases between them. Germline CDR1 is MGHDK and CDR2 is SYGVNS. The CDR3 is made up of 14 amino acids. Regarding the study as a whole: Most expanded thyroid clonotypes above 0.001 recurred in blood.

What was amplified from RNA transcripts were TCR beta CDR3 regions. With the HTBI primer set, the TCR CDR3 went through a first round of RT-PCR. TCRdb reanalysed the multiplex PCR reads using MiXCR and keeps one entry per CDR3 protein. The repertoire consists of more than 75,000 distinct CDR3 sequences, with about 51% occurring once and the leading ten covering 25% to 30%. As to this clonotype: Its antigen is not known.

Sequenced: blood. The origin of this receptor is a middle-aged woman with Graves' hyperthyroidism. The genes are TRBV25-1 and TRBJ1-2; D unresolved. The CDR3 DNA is TGTGCCTGGAGGAGCAGGAGCAAGTGGAACGGCTACACCTTC. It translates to CAWRSRSKWNGYTF.